The T cell receptor (beta chain) described here comes from a study of blood T cell repertoires in COVID-19. Generated by immunoSEQ multiplex PCR, the TCRdb table keeps only in-frame clones and is missing some. The sample contains about 150,000 clones, around 87% of which appear only once. This CDR3 comprises 16 residues. Sequencing input: peripheral blood. The receptor's source is a man aged 55 to 70 with COVID-19, enrolled during active disease. J is TRBJ1-5 and V is TRBV21-1; the table assigns TRBD1, which was not confirmed against the DNA. TRBV21-1 is flagged as a pseudogene. CDR3 coding DNA: TGTGCCAGCAGCAAAGAAGGACAGGGACCTAGCAGGCCCCAGCATTTT. Protein sequence: CASSKEGQGPSRPQHF.